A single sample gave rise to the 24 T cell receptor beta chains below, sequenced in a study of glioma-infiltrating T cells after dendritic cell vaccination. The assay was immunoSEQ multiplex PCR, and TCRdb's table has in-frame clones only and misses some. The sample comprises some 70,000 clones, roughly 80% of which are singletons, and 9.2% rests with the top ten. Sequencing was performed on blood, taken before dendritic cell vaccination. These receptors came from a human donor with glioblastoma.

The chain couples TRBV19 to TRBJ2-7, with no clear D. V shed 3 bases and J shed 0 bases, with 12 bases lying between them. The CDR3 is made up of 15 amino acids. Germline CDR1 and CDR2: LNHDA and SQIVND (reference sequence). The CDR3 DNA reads TGTGCCAGTAGTATGAGTCCAACCTCCTCCTACGAGCAGTACTTC. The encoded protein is CASSMSPTSSYEQYF.

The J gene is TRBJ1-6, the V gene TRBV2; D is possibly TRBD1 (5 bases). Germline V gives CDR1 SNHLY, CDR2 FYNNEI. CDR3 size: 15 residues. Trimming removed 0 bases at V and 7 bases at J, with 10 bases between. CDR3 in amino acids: CASSEAGHRNSPLHF. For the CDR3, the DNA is TGTGCCAGCAGTGAAGCAGGACACAGAAATTCACCCCTCCACTTT.

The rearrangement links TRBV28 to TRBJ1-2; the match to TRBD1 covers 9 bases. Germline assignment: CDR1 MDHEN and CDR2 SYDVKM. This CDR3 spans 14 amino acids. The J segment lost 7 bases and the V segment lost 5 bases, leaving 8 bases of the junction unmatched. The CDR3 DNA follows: TGTGCCAGCAGTACCAACAGGGGGCTGCGTGGCTACACCTTC. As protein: CASSTNRGLRGYTF.

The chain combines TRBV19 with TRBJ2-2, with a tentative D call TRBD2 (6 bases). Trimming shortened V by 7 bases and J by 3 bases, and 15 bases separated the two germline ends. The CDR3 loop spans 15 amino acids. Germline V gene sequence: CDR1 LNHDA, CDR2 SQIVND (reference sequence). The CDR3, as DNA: TGTGCCAGTACTTGGGAGGATGGGGACACCGGGGAGCTGTTTTTT. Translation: CASTWEDGDTGELFF.

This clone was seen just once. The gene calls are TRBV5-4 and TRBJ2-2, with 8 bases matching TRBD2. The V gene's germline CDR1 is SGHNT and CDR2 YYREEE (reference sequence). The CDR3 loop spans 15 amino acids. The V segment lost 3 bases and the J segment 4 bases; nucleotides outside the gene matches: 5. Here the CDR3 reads CASSSGGEGTGELFF. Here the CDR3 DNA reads TGTGCCAGCAGCTCCGGGGGGGAGGGCACCGGGGAGCTGTTTTTT. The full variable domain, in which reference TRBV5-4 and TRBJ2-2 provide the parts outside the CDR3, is ETGVTQSPTHLIKTRGQQVTLRCSSQSGHNTVSWYQQALGQGPQFIFQYYREEENGRGNFPPRFSGLQFPNYSSELNVNALELDDSALYLCASSSGGEGTGELFFGEGSRLTVL.

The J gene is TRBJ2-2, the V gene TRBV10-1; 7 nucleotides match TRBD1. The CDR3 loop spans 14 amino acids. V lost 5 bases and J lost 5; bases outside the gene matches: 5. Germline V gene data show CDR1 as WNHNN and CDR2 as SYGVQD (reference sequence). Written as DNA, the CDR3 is TGCGCCAGCAGTTTAGGGGGCTGGACCGGGGAGCTGTTTTTT. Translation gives CASSLGGWTGELFF.

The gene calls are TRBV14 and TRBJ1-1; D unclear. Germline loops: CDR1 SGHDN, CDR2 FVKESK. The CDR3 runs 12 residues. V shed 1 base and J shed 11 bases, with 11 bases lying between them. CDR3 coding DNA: TGTGCCAGCAGCCAAGGAGGATTTGGGGCTTTCTTT. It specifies CASSQGGFGAFF.

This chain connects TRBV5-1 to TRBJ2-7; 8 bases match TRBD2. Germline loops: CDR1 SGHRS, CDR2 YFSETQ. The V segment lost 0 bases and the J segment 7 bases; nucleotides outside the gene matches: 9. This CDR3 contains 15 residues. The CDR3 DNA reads TGCGCCAGCAGCTTGGCCGGGGGGGCCTCGAGAGAGCAGTACTTC. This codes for CASSLAGGASREQYF.

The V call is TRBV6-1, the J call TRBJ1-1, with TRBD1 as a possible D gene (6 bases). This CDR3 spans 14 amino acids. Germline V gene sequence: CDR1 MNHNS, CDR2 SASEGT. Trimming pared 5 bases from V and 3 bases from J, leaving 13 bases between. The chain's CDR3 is CASSRGRGYTEAFF. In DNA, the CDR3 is TGTGCCAGCAGTAGGGGCAGGGGCTACACTGAAGCTTTCTTT.

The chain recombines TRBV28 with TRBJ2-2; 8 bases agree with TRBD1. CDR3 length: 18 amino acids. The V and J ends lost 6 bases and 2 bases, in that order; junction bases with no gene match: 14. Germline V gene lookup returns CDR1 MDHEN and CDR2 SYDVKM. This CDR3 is CASSTYRDRLINTGELFF. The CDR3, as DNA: TGTGCCAGCAGCACCTACCGGGACAGGCTTATTAACACCGGGGAGCTGTTTTTT.

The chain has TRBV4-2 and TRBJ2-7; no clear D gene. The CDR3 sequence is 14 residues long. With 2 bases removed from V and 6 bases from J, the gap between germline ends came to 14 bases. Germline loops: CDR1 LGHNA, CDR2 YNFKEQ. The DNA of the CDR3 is TGTGCCAGCAGCCAACCATCTCGGGTCTTCGAGCAGTACTTC. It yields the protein CASSQPSRVFEQYF.

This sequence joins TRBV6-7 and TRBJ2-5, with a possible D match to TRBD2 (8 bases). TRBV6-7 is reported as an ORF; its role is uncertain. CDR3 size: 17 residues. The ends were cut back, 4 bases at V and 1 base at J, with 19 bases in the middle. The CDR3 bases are TGTGCCAGCAGTTGTACCCCGGGAGGGACAGCCCAAGAGACCCAGTACTTC. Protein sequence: CASSCTPGGTAQETQYF.

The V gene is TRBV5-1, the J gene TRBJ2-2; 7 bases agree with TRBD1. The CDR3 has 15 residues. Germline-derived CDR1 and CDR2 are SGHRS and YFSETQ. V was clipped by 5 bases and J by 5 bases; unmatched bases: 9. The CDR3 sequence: CASRKGGERTGELFF. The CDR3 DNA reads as TGCGCCAGCAGAAAAGGGGGCGAAAGGACCGGGGAGCTGTTTTTT.

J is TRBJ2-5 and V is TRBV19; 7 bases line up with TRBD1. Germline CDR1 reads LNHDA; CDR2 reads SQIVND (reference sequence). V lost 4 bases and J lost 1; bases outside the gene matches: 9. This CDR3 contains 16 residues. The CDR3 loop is CASSRQGHRLQETQYF. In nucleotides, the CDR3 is TGTGCCAGTAGTAGACAGGGCCACCGACTCCAAGAGACCCAGTACTTC.

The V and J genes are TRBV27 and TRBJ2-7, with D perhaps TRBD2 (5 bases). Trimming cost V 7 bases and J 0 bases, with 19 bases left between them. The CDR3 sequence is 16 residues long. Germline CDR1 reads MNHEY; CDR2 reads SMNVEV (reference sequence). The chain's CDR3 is CASKSPSRVSSYEQYF. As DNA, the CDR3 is TGTGCCAGCAAATCCCCATCGAGGGTAAGCTCCTACGAGCAGTACTTC.

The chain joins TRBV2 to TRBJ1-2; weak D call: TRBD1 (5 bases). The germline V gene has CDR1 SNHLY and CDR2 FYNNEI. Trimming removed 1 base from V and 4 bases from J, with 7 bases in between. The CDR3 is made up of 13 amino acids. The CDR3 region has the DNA TGTGCCAGCAGTGAAGGAACAGGCTATGGCTACACCTTC. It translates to CASSEGTGYGYTF. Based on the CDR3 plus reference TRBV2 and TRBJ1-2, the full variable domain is EPEVTQTPSHQVTQMGQEVILRCVPISNHLYFYWYRQILGQKVEFLVSFYNNEISEKSEIFDDQFSVERPDGSNFTLKIRSTKLEDSAMYFCASSEGTGYGYTFGSGTRLTVV.

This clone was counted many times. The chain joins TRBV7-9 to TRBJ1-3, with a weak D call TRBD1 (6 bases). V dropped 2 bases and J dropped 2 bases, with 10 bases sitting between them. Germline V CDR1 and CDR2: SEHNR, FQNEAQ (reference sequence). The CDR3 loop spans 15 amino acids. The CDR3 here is CASSLQQGPGNTIYF. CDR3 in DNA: TGTGCCAGCAGCTTACAACAGGGTCCTGGAAACACCATATATTTT.

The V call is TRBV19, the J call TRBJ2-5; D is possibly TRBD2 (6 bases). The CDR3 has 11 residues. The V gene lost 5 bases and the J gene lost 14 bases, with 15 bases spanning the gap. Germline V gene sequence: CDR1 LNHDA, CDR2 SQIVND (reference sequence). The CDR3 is CASSFGDSRYF. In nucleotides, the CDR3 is TGTGCCAGTAGTTTCGGGGACTCCCGATACTTC.

CDR3 in DNA: TGCGCCAGCAGCTTGGATAGGAGCGACAATGAGCAGTTCTTC. This codes for CASSLDRSDNEQFF. V is TRBV5-1 and J is TRBJ2-1; D gene unclear. Trimming stripped 0 bases from V and 5 bases from J, with 9 bases between. Germline V gives CDR1 SGHRS, CDR2 YFSETQ. The CDR3 extends over 14 amino acids.

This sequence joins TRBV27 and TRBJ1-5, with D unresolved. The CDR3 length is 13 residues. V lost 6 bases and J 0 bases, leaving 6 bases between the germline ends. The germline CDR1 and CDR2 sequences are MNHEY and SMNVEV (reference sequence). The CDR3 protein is CASSRFSNQPQHF. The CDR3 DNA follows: TGTGCCAGCAGCCGGTTTAGCAATCAGCCCCAGCATTTT.

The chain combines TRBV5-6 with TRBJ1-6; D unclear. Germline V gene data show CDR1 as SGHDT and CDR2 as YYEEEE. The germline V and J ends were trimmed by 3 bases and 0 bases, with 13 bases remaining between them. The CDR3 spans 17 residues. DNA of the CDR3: TGTGCCAGCAGCTCTATCGCGGAACCCTCCTATAATTCACCCCTCCACTTT. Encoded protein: CASSSIAEPSYNSPLHF.

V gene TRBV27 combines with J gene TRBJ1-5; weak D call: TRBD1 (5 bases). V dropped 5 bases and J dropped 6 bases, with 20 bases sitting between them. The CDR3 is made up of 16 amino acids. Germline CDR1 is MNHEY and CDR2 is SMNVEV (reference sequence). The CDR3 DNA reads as TGTGCCAGCAGTCCCCTCCGTCGGGGGGACGGTCAGCCCCAGCATTTT. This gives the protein CASSPLRRGDGQPQHF.

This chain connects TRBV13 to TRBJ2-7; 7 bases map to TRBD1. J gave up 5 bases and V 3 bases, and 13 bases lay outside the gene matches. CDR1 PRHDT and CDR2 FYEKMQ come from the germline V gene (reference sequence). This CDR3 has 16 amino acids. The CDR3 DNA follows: TGTGCCAGCAGCTTTACCCCCCGACAGGGTTTCAACGAGCAGTACTTC. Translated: CASSFTPRQGFNEQYF.

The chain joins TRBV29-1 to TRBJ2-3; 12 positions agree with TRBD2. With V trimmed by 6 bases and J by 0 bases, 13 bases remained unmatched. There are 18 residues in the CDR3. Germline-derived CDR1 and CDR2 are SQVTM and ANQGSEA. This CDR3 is CSVDGLAGHSTSTDTQYF. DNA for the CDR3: TGCAGCGTCGACGGACTAGCGGGGCATTCAACTAGCACAGATACGCAGTATTTT.